The sequence of this T cell receptor beta chain was determined in a study of Ad26.COV2.S vaccination and SARS-CoV-2 variants. With 6 bases removed from V and 0 bases from J, the gap between germline ends came to 11 bases. From germline, CDR1 is SGHVS and CDR2 FNYEAQ. The CDR3 runs 15 residues. TCRdb keeps only in-frame clones here, not all; method: immunoSEQ multiplex PCR. The table lists about 350,000 clones, around 90% of them singletons. The sample here was peripheral blood, taken after recovery from COVID-19. The sequence derives from a human donor who had recovered from COVID-19. V usage is TRBV7-6 and J usage is TRBJ1-4; D possibly corresponds to TRBD1 (5 bases). CDR3 bases: TGTGCCAGCAGTGTGGGACGGGCAACTAATGAAAAACTGTTTTTT. Its protein is CASSVGRATNEKLFF.